This TCR beta chain was captured in a study of OX40 agonist ivuxolimab in advanced cancers. Regarding the research as a whole: The costimulatory receptor OX40 (CD134) was targeted by ivuxolimab, a fully human IgG2 agonistic monoclonal antibody. Of the approximately 50 patients in dose escalation, about 20 had hepatocellular carcinoma, some 15 had melanoma, 9 had renal cell carcinoma and 9 had head and neck cancer. Intravenous ivuxolimab was administered to patients every 2 weeks at six dose levels: 0.01, 0.1, 0.3, 1.5, 3 and 10 mg/kg. The paper describes the monotherapy dose-escalation part (N = 52 patients) of the phase I trial of ivuxolimab. Partial responses were achieved by three dose-escalation patients, of whom one had hepatocellular carcinoma and two had cutaneous melanoma. Prior anti-PD-1, anti-PD-L1 or anti-CTLA-4 therapy was permitted, and 30% to 50% of dose-escalation patients had received checkpoint inhibitors. The point of sequencing TCRbeta in the periphery was to test whether ivuxolimab changed TCR sequence diversity and drove clonal T-cell expansion. The dose-escalation cohort was roughly 87% male with a mean age of around 64 years, ranging from 23 to 79. The study at large found these results: Low levels of normalized T-cell clonal expansion were also seen in some nonresponding patients. At doses from 0.1 to 3.0 mg/kg, clonal expansion was seen in both CD4+ and CD8+ blood T cells between baseline and week 6. On average, CD8+ T cells showed more expanded clones than CD4+ T cells after ivuxolimab. The antigen specificity of the clonally expanded peripheral T cells was not determined. Partial responders in the 0.1-3.0 mg/kg groups had among the lowest normalized peripheral clonal expansion, especially among CD8+ T cells.

To sequence the TCRbeta CDR3 region, genomic DNA was isolated from the sorted cells. The immunoSEQ Assay was used to sequence the TCRbeta CDR3 regions. Imported from immuneACCESS, the table was reduced by TCRdb to in-frame sequences with V and J called. These copies leave out some clones; in studies compared against another copy, an unresolved V gene accounts for under half, and the cause of the remainder is not known. The sample table lists more than 50,000 clones, approximately 91% of them with a count of one. The top ten clones comprise 18% of the sample. V is reduced by 7 bases and J by 5 bases, leaving a spacing of 15 bases between them. The germline V gene (reference sequence) specifies LNHDA as CDR1 and SQIVND as CDR2. Reading from cysteine to phenylalanine, the CDR3 counts 13 amino acids. Only CDR3 DNA is held: 39 bases, read in frame from base 1. On this clone: Which antigen it targets is not known. It has no much larger one-base neighbor in the sample; base qualities were not kept.

Patients with a history of autoimmune disease or receiving systemic immunosuppression were excluded from the trial. In every dose cohort, peripheral blood was drawn for TCR sequencing at baseline, cycle 4 day 1, and cycle 7 day 1. Samples were obtained from an open-label, multicenter, first-in-human phase I dose-escalation trial of ivuxolimab. Adults with locally advanced or metastatic head and neck squamous cell, hepatocellular, melanoma or renal cell carcinoma were enrolled in the trial. Before TCR sequencing, CD4+ T cells and CD8+ T cells from peripheral blood were sorted into separate populations.

The sample here was CD4+ or CD8+ T cells sorted from blood, taken in a trial of the OX40 agonist ivuxolimab. The V and J segments used are TRBV19 and TRBJ2-7; the best D guess is TRBD1, with 6 bases matching. The TCR originated in an adult with an advanced solid tumor such as melanoma, head and neck, liver or kidney cancer. The CDR3 sequence is CASTPGVSDEQYF. The sequenced DNA: TGTGCCAGTACCCCAGGGGTTAGTGACGAGCAGTACTTC.